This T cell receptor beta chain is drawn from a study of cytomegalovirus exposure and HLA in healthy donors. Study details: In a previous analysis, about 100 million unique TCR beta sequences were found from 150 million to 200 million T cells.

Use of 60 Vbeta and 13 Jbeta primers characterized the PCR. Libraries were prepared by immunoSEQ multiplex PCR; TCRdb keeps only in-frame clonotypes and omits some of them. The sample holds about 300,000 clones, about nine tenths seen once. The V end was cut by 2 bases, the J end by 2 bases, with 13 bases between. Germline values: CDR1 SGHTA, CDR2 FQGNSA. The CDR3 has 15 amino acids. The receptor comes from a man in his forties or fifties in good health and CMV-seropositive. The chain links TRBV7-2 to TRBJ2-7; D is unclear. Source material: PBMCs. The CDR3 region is CASSLRMTMTYEQYF. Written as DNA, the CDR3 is TGTGCCAGCAGCTTACGGATGACAATGACCTACGAGCAGTACTTC.